The clone carrying this T cell receptor (beta chain) appeared many times. This sample was included in a study of early T cells in non-severe SARS-CoV-2 infection. For the study at large: Sequencing was performed on bulk RNA from unsorted whole blood, leaving chains unpaired.

Tagging with unique molecular identifiers was applied to individual cDNA molecules. In TCRdb, the 5' RACE reads were re-called with MiXCR into one record per CDR3 protein. The profile covers about 110,000 distinct CDR3 sequences, with around 10% appearing a single time and about 7.6% taken by the ten largest. Germline V lookup: CDR1 SGHRS, CDR2 YFSETQ. The CDR3 loop spans 15 amino acids. The junction had 8 bases not matched to a gene; V was cut back by 4 bases and J by 4 bases. The rearrangement joins TRBV5-1 to TRBJ2-1; 7 nucleotides match TRBD1. This receptor was taken from an adult who was a healthcare worker with PCR-confirmed SARS-CoV-2 infection or an uninfected control (not recorded which). Sequenced sample: whole blood. The CDR3 loop is CASSLSGQTYNEQFF. As DNA, the CDR3 is TGCGCCAGCAGCCTTTCGGGACAGACTTACAATGAGCAGTTCTTC. The full variable domain, with the rest looked up from reference TRBV5-1 and TRBJ2-1, is KAGVTQTPRYLIKTRGQQVTLSCSPISGHRSVSWYQQTPGQGLQFLFEYFSETQRNKGNFPGRFSGRQFSNSRSEMNVSTLELGDSALYLCASSLSGQTYNEQFFGPGTRLTVL.